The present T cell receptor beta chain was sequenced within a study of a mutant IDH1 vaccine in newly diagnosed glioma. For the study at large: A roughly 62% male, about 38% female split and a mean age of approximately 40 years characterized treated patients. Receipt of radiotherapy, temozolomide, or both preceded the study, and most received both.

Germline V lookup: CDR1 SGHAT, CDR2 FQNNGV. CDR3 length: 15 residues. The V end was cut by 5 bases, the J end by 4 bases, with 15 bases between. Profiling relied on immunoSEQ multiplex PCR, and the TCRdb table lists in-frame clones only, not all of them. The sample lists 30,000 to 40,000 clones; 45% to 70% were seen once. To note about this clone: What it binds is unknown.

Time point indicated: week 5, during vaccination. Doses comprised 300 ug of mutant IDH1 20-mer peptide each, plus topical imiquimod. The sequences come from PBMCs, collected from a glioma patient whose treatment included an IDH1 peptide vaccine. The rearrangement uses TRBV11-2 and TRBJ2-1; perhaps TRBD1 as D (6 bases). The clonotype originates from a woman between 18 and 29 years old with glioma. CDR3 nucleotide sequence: TGTGCCAGCAGCCTTGGACAGAACACGTACAATGAGCAGTTCTTC. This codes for CASSLGQNTYNEQFF.